This TCR beta chain was profiled in a study of T cells after yellow fever vaccination. Study outcomes and limitations: Sorted repertoires could include abundant contaminating clonotypes from bulk cells. A small share of clonotypes appeared in both CD4 and CD8 compartments.

V gave up 0 bases and J gave up 0 bases, with 5 bases separating them. CDR3 length: 14 residues. In germline, CDR1 is KGHSH, CDR2 LQKENI. This clonotype occurred a few times. Its cognate antigen is unknown. The authors made TCR cDNA by 5'RACE template switching, adding a universal primer site and UMIs. Via MiXCR, TCRdb re-called the 5' RACE reads, giving one row per CDR3 protein. The sample carries some 320,000 distinct CDR3 sequences, roughly 4.3% recorded once. The source of this sequence is a young man who received the YFV17D yellow fever vaccine. V gene TRBV18 combines with J gene TRBJ2-5, with no clear D. This material consisted of PBMCs, taken 5 days after the yellow fever booster vaccination. This chain's CDR3 is CASSPPFYQETQYF. Here the CDR3 DNA reads TGTGCCAGCTCACCACCGTTTTACCAAGAGACCCAGTACTTC.